This T cell receptor (beta chain) was captured by sequencing in a study of molecular identifiers for immune sequencing clone quantification. Study findings and constraints: The sizes of highly expanded clones could be underestimated when identical TCR molecules share a barcode.

Libraries for naive CD8 T cells, which were made from 20,000 to 1,000,000 sorted cells, drew on 10%, 30% or 50% of the RNA. The authors sorted naive CD8 T cells as CD8+CD4-CCR7+CD45RA+. Comment on this clonotype: Its antigen is undetermined.

MiXCR, run by TCRdb on the PCR reads, gives a single entry per CDR3 protein. The sample carries approximately 670,000 distinct CDR3 sequences, 20% recorded once. CDR1 SGDLS and CDR2 YYNGEE come from the germline V gene. Trimming removed 0 bases from V and 5 bases from J; junction bases left unmatched: 11. The CDR3 contains 16 residues. The chain couples TRBV9 to TRBJ2-7; TRBD1 matches at 7 bases. The sequence was obtained from a human donor in good health. Some libraries in this study had Jurkat cell RNA spiked in. Sequencing was performed on naive CD8+ T cells from blood, with Jurkat cell RNA spiked in. Indicated subset: FACS-sorted CD8+CD4-CCR7+CD45RA+ naive T cells. CDR3 coding DNA: TGTGCCAGCAGCGTAGAGATGGGGACAGAGATGGACGAGCAGTACTTC. The encoded protein is CASSVEMGTEMDEQYF.